The 30 T cell receptor beta chains reported below all come from one sample, sequenced in a study of T cell repertoires in cytomegalovirus infection. No antigens are known for them. One entry per CDR3 protein, called by TCRdb with MiXCR from the reads. The sample includes 700,000 to 950,000 distinct CDR3 sequences, approximately 30% of them seen just once. The sequences come from cultured CD8+ T cells from PBMCs, collected from culture after CMV antigen stimulation. The receptors originated from a human donor in good health (CMV status not recorded). Some clones in this sample may be carry-over from other donors' samples.

The rearrangement links TRBV6-6 to TRBJ1-3, with unresolved D. V shed 2 bases and J shed 4 bases, with 9 bases lying between them. CDR3 length: 14 amino acids. Looked up from germline, CDR1 is MNHNY and CDR2 is SVGAGI (reference sequence). CDR3 amino acids: CASSYLGEGNTIYF. The CDR3 nucleotides are TGTGCCAGCAGTTACCTGGGCGAAGGAAACACCATATATTTT.

Notes on this clonotype: At one boundary the junction diverges from the germline segment, which might be a read error. This chain uses TRBV27 with TRBJ2-7; perhaps TRBD1 as D (6 bases). The germline gives CDR1 MNHEY, CDR2 SMNVEV (reference sequence). This CDR3 contains 13 residues. CDR3 protein: CDSSAQGFYEQYF. CDR3 DNA: TGTGACAGCTCAGCACAGGGTTTCTACGAGCAGTACTTC.

The chain is built from TRBV19 and TRBJ1-1; the D gene is possibly TRBD1 (5 bases). Between the trimmed V and J ends, which lost 4 bases and 4 bases, there was a span of 10 bases. There are 13 residues in the CDR3. Looked up from germline, CDR1 is LNHDA and CDR2 is SQIVND (reference sequence). The CDR3 nucleotides read TGTGCCAGTAGTAATGGGGGAGTCACTGAAGCTTTCTTT. This encodes CASSNGGVTEAFF.

This chain links TRBV20-1 with TRBJ1-1; D is undetermined. Germline V gene sequence: CDR1 DFQATT, CDR2 SNEGSKA (reference sequence). The CDR3 length is 16 residues. With 4 bases removed from V and 1 base from J, the gap between germline ends came to 19 bases. CDR3 in amino acids: CSAIGMTIGKNTEAFF. CDR3 nucleotides: TGCAGTGCTATCGGGATGACTATTGGCAAGAACACTGAAGCTTTCTTT.

This clonotype was observed at least ten times. The chain carries TRBV12-3 or TRBV12-4 and TRBJ1-1, with D possibly being TRBD1 (5 bases). Trimming left V 6 bases short and J 4 bases short, with 12 bases between. This CDR3 is built from 13 residues. The CDR3 spells CASRLTGGTEAFF. The CDR3 DNA follows: TGTGCCAGCAGGCTTACGGGGGGCACTGAAGCTTTCTTT.

This sequence joins TRBV27 and TRBJ2-4, with a weak D call TRBD2 (6 bases). The germline V and J ends were trimmed by 5 bases and 0 bases, with 11 bases remaining between them. The CDR3 sequence is 15 residues long. Germline CDR1 and CDR2: MNHEY and SMNVEV (reference sequence). CDR3: CASSIKGLAKNIQYF. Written as DNA, the CDR3 is TGTGCCAGCAGTATAAAGGGACTAGCCAAAAACATTCAGTACTTC.

The rearrangement uses TRBV15 and TRBJ2-5; D remains unclear. Trimming pared 10 bases from V and 5 bases from J, leaving 20 bases between. The CDR3 has 14 residues. Per the germline V gene, CDR1 is LNHNV and CDR2 is YYDKDF (reference sequence). CDR3 sequence: CAISGFFDGETQYF. In DNA form, the CDR3 reads TGTGCCATCAGTGGGTTCTTCGACGGGGAGACCCAGTACTTC.

This clonotype has a count of ten or more. The V gene is TRBV7-6, the J gene TRBJ2-5, with 7 bases that match TRBD1. The germline V gene encodes CDR1 SGHVS and CDR2 FNYEAQ. This CDR3 comprises 14 residues. J lost 2 bases, V lost 6 bases, and 6 bases had no gene match. CDR3: CASRSRDRQETQYF. CDR3 DNA sequence: TGTGCCAGCAGATCCCGGGACAGACAAGAGACCCAGTACTTC.

This clonotype was recorded once. The rearrangement uses TRBV6-2 or TRBV6-3 and TRBJ2-7; no clear D. The V end lost 2 bases, the J end lost 5 bases, and 13 bases lay between the germline ends. CDR3 length equals 14 residues. From germline, CDR1 is MNHEY and CDR2 SVGEGT. The CDR3 region has the DNA TGTGCCAGCAGTTACGGGCTTTCACCCGACGAGCAGTACGTC. This encodes CASSYGLSPDEQYV.

Notes on this clonotype: One end of the junction is discordant with germline, which a read error may explain. V gene TRBV7-8 combines with J gene TRBJ2-3; D unclear. Germline CDR1 and CDR2: SGHVS and FQNEAQ. The CDR3 extends over 16 amino acids. Written as DNA, the CDR3 is TGTGTCAGCAGCTTAGAATTGGCAGGTAGCACAGATACGCAGTATTTT. Translation: CVSSLELAGSTDTQYF.

This clonotype has more than one count but fewer than ten. V and J are TRBV27 and TRBJ1-2, with TRBD1 identical over 8 bases. The CDR3 runs to 16 residues. The trim removed 3 bases at V and 4 bases at J, leaving 10 bases unmatched. Per the germline V gene, CDR1 is MNHEY and CDR2 is SMNVEV (reference sequence). The CDR3: CASSFHPQGGVYGYTF. For the CDR3, the DNA is TGTGCCAGCAGTTTTCACCCACAGGGGGGGGTCTATGGCTACACCTTC.

This clonotype was counted a few times. V usage is TRBV12-3 or TRBV12-4 and J usage is TRBJ2-2, with D perhaps matching TRBD2 (6 bases). The CDR3 covers 16 residues. Trimming pared 10 bases from V and 1 base from J, leaving 19 bases between. The DNA for the CDR3 is TGTGCCACCCCGCGGAGGGAAGAGGGGAACACCGGGGAGCTGTTTTTT. It encodes CATPRREEGNTGELFF.

CDR3 nucleotides: TGTGCCGAGGGCACAGGGGCTAACTATGGCTACACCTTC. It is translated as CAEGTGANYGYTF. The chain joins TRBV2 to TRBJ1-2; TRBD1 matches 7 bases. From germline, CDR1 is SNHLY and CDR2 FYNNEI. V gave up 11 bases and J gave up 0 bases; unmatched junction bases: 6. The CDR3 is 13 amino acids.

This clonotype was recorded at least ten times. J is TRBJ2-2 and V is TRBV7-9; TRBD1 agrees at 7 bases. CDR3 length equals 16 residues. The V gene's germline CDR1 is SEHNR and CDR2 FQNEAQ (reference sequence). V shed 2 bases and J 1 base; nucleotides not matched to a gene: 4. CDR3: CASSLWDSKNTGELFF. The CDR3 DNA reads as TGTGCCAGCAGCTTATGGGACAGTAAGAACACCGGGGAGCTGTTTTTT.

This clonotype was seen at least ten times. This chain's CDR3 is CASSPSSGASYNEQFF. The CDR3 bases are TGTGCCAGCAGTCCCTCTAGCGGGGCCTCCTACAATGAGCAGTTCTTC. This sequence joins TRBV7-9 and TRBJ2-1; 9 nucleotides align to TRBD2. V lost 6 bases, J lost 0 bases, and 6 bases stayed unmatched. The CDR3 covers 16 residues. Germline V gives CDR1 SEHNR, CDR2 FQNEAQ (reference sequence).

This clonotype appeared many times. The chain recombines TRBV7-9 with TRBJ1-2; D is unclear. Looked up from germline, CDR1 is SEHNR and CDR2 is FQNEAQ (reference sequence). Trimming took 3 bases from V and 5 from J, leaving 13 bases between them. CDR3 size: 14 residues. The CDR3 nucleotides read TGTGCCAGCAGCTTTGGGGATAACCCGTATGGCTACACCTTC. It codes for CASSFGDNPYGYTF.

This clonotype came up once. The junction departs from germline at one end; a sequencing error may be responsible. The V and J genes are TRBV27 and TRBJ2-1; 11 nucleotides agree with TRBD2. The CDR3 extends over 15 amino acids. The germline gives CDR1 MNHEY, CDR2 SMNVEV (reference sequence). This chain's CDR3 is CANSLYGLAGGEQFF. As DNA, the CDR3 is TGTGCCAACAGTTTATATGGACTAGCGGGCGGAGAGCAGTTCTTC.

In this sample, this clonotype turned up many times. The rearrangement uses TRBV7-6 and TRBJ2-7; 12 bases are shared with TRBD1. The CDR3 has 15 amino acids. Looked up from germline, CDR1 is SGHVS and CDR2 is FNYEAQ. Trimming at V came to 3 bases and at J to 3 bases, leaving 3 bases not matched to a gene. CDR3 DNA: TGTGCCAGCAGCTTGGGGACAGGGGGCCTCTACGAGCAGTACTTC. Amino acids: CASSLGTGGLYEQYF.

This clonotype appeared a few times. V usage is TRBV20-1 and J usage is TRBJ2-3, with unresolved D. Germline V gene data show CDR1 as DFQATT and CDR2 as SNEGSKA (reference sequence). This CDR3 is 14 amino acids long. Trimming pared 0 bases from V and 1 base from J, leaving 8 bases between. The CDR3 coding sequence is TGCAGTGCTAGAGAACGGATCGGCACAGATACGCAGTATTTT. This gives the protein CSARERIGTDTQYF.

This clonotype was observed a few times. The V and J genes are TRBV5-5 and TRBJ1-1; 9 bases are a match to TRBD1. The V gene end was trimmed by 5 bases and the J gene end by 5 bases; junction bases not matched to a gene: 7. The CDR3 runs to 14 residues. Germline CDR1 is SGHKS and CDR2 is YYEKEE (reference sequence). The CDR3 DNA reads TGTGCCAGCAGTTACAGGGGGCATTATACTGAAGCTTTCTTT. Translation: CASSYRGHYTEAFF.

The chain joins TRBV5-3 to TRBJ2-1; TRBD1 matches at 8 bases. TRBV5-3 falls under the ORF class, with uncertain function. Unmatched junction bases numbered 12, after V lost 8 bases and J lost 5 bases. The CDR3 has 15 residues. CDR3 region: CASSRMIQGDNEQFF. CDR3 coding DNA: TGTGCCAGCAGCCGAATGATACAGGGGGACAATGAGCAGTTCTTC.

This clonotype was seen a few times. The gene calls are TRBV27 and TRBJ1-1; perhaps TRBD1 as D (6 bases). CDR3 length: 14 residues. Trimming shortened V by 6 bases and J by 5 bases, and 16 bases separated the two germline ends. Germline CDR1 MNHEY, CDR2 SMNVEV (reference sequence). CDR3 amino acids: CASSRRGQGTEAFF. In DNA form, the CDR3 reads TGTGCCAGCAGCCGACGGGGCCAGGGGACTGAAGCTTTCTTT.

The V gene is TRBV5-1, the J gene TRBJ2-3; the match to TRBD1 covers 8 bases. V was clipped by 2 bases and J by 4 bases; unmatched bases: 9. The CDR3 has 16 amino acids. From germline, CDR1 is SGHRS and CDR2 YFSETQ. The CDR3 region is CASSFADRGGADTQYF. CDR3 nucleotides: TGCGCCAGCAGCTTCGCTGACAGGGGAGGTGCAGATACGCAGTATTTT. The entire variable domain, with the rest obtained from reference TRBV5-1 and TRBJ2-3, is as follows: KAGVTQTPRYLIKTRGQQVTLSCSPISGHRSVSWYQQTPGQGLQFLFEYFSETQRNKGNFPGRFSGRQFSNSRSEMNVSTLELGDSALYLCASSFADRGGADTQYFGPGTRLTVL.

This clonotype appeared many times. The genes are TRBV7-2 and TRBJ2-5, with 7 bases fitting TRBD1. CDR1 and CDR2 from the germline V gene are SGHTA and FQGNSA. V was pared by 5 bases and J by 5 bases, with 5 bases of the junction left unmatched. The CDR3 is 13 amino acids. For the CDR3, the DNA is TGTGCCAGCAGCATAGGGGGCAGGGAGACCCAGTACTTC. Translating it yields CASSIGGRETQYF.

This clonotype was seen only a few times. The chain combines TRBV6-2 or TRBV6-3 with TRBJ1-5; 9 bases are shared with TRBD1. The V gene end was trimmed by 5 bases and the J gene end by 1 base; junction bases not matched to a gene: 3. Germline V gene data show CDR1 as MNHEY and CDR2 as SVGEGT. This CDR3 has 15 amino acids. The CDR3 region is CASSEGTGSNQPQHF. CDR3 nucleotide sequence: TGTGCCAGCAGTGAAGGGACAGGGAGCAATCAGCCCCAGCATTTT.

This clonotype was counted ten times or more. The chain links TRBV7-6 to TRBJ1-1; D gene uncertain. The CDR3 spans 15 residues. V was pared by 0 bases and J by 0 bases, with 8 bases between. The germline V gene has CDR1 SGHVS and CDR2 FNYEAQ. This CDR3 reads CASSLASALNTEAFF. The CDR3 region has the DNA TGTGCCAGCAGCTTAGCGTCCGCATTGAACACTGAAGCTTTCTTT.

This clonotype was recorded a few times. This chain joins TRBV7-2 and TRBJ2-5; D might be TRBD1 or TRBD2, each matching 5 bases. This CDR3 contains 14 residues. Per germline, CDR1 SGHTA and CDR2 FQGNSA. The V end lost 4 bases, the J end lost 5 bases, and 14 bases lay between the germline ends. The CDR3 region is CASSSLGAGETQYF. CDR3 DNA sequence: TGTGCCAGCAGCTCCCTCGGGGCCGGGGAGACCCAGTACTTC.

The J gene is TRBJ1-5, the V gene TRBV10-3; no clear D. The V and J ends lost 3 bases and 1 base respectively, with 7 bases between them. The CDR3 loop spans 14 amino acids. Germline values: CDR1 ENHRY, CDR2 SYGVKD. CDR3 loop: CAISDPWSNQPQHF. DNA for the CDR3: TGTGCCATCAGTGATCCATGGAGCAATCAGCCCCAGCATTTT.

V and J are TRBV4-3 and TRBJ2-3, with 13 bases that match TRBD2. V was clipped by 4 bases and J by 0 bases; unmatched bases: 4. Germline CDR1 LGHNA, CDR2 YSLEER. The CDR3 spans 17 residues. CDR3 residues: CASSRWTSGGSTDTQYF. The CDR3 bases are TGCGCCAGCAGCCGCTGGACTAGCGGGGGAAGCACAGATACGCAGTATTTT.

The rearrangement uses TRBV11-2 and TRBJ1-2; 7 positions agree with TRBD1. The CDR3 totals 13 residues. Germline V gene data show CDR1 as SGHAT and CDR2 as FQNNGV. Trimming cost V 3 bases and J 4 bases; bases outside gene matches: 2. The DNA for the CDR3 is TGTGCCAGCAGCTTCGGGGACAGCTATGGCTACACCTTC. It specifies CASSFGDSYGYTF.